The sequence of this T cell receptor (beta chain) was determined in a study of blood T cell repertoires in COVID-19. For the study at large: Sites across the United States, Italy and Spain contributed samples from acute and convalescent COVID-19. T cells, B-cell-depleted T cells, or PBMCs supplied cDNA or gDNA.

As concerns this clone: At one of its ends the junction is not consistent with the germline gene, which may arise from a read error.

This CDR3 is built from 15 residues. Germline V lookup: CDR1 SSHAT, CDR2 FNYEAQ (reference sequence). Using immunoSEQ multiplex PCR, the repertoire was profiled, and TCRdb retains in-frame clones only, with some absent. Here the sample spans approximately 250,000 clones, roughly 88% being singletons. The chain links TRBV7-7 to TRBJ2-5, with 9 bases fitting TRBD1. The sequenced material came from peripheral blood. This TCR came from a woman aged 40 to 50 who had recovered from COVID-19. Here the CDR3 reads CASSLDRGAQETQYF. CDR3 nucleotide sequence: TGTGCTAGCAGCTTGGACAGGGGCGCACAAGAGACCCAGTACTTC. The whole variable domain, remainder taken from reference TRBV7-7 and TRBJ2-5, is GAGVSQSPRYKVTKRGQDVTLRCDPISSHATLYWYQQALGQGPEFLTYFNYEAQPDKSGLPSDRFSAERPEGSISTLTIQRTEQRDSAMYRCASSLDRGAQETQYFGPGTRLLVL.